The rows below give T cell receptor beta chains drawn from one sample of a study of blood T cell repertoires in COVID-19. Sequencing used immunoSEQ multiplex PCR; TCRdb keeps in-frame clones, though not all of them. Of 270,000 or so clones in the sample, 85% to 90% are singletons; the top ten hold around 10%. The sample comprised peripheral blood. The receptors stem from a woman in her 30s with COVID-19, enrolled during active disease. Both conserved end residues are trimmed from each CDR3. Size is omitted from some rows. Given values are once, few, many or a class for expanded clones.

cdr3_length	v_call	clone_size	j_call	cdr3_aa
14	TRBV4-1	.	TRBJ2-1	ASSPRETGAYNEQF
11	TRBV29-1	.	TRBJ1-1	SAWGQGSTEAF
12	TRBV19	.	TRBJ2-2	ASSIQGAGGELF
12	TRBV5-4	.	TRBJ1-2	ASSLVKGRGGYT
13	TRBV18	.	TRBJ1-3	ASSPPAGQRNTIY
12	TRBV2	.	TRBJ1-2	ASTGQAPNYGYT
10	TRBV10-1	.	TRBJ2-4	ASRRGTTDSL
12	TRBV2	.	TRBJ1-2	ASSEWNRANGYT
12	TRBV27	once	TRBJ2-7	ASSPGTGFHEQY
12	TRBV19	.	TRBJ2-7	ASSPAEAGYEQY
13	TRBV27	.	TRBJ1-1	ASSHYGGLNTEAF
12	TRBV10-3	.	TRBJ2-5	AISEMGAWETQY
13	TRBV11-2	.	TRBJ2-3	ASSSLGGGTDTQY
9	TRBV11-2	.	TRBJ1-6	ASSLGRPLH
12	TRBV6-6	.	TRBJ2-7	ASSYRTGTYEQY
13	TRBV5-1	.	TRBJ2-7	ASSVGGTGSYEQY
13	TRBV28	.	TRBJ1-1	ASSLHRGANTEAF
11	TRBV20-1	.	TRBJ1-2	SASGAVNYGYT
10	TRBV7-9	.	TRBJ2-3	ASSPRADTQY
12	TRBV10-3	.	TRBJ2-1	AISDGTGGYEQF
10	TRBV2	.	TRBJ2-3	ASSSGLDTQY
11	TRBV18	once	TRBJ1-2	ASSPTENYGYT
12	TRBV19	.	TRBJ1-1	ASSSGTGSIEAF
11	TRBV29-1	few	TRBJ1-4	SANMRVPEKLF
12	TRBV6-5	.	TRBJ1-2	ASRPMAADYGYT
11	TRBV27	.	TRBJ2-3	ASRSGDFYTQY
17	TRBV4-2	.	TRBJ2-1	ASSQEALAGISSYNEQF
13	TRBV4-2	.	TRBJ2-2	ASSQGQGAVGELF
15	TRBV7-9	once	TRBJ1-5	ASSLGFDRGSNQPQH
14	TRBV5-5	.	TRBJ1-6	ASSIRGSSYNSPLH
16	TRBV18	.	TRBJ1-5	ASSPFDTLGGSNQPQH
13	TRBV5-4	.	TRBJ1-6	ASSFPGQNNSPLH
12	TRBV10-2	.	TRBJ1-2	ASIGRDFSGGYT
11	TRBV2	.	TRBJ1-2	ASSTAGGSGYT
13	TRBV6-5	.	TRBJ1-1	ASCGTGTANTEAF
11	TRBV5-6	once	TRBJ2-2	ASKVGNTGELF
12	TRBV19	few	TRBJ2-7	ASSIDGSSYEQY
11	TRBV12-3/TRBV12-4	.	TRBJ1-1	ASSFNQQTEAF
11	TRBV5-5	.	TRBJ2-1	ASSPGGPNEQF
14	TRBV5-1	.	TRBJ1-3	ASSLEGVVGGNTIY
11	TRBV20-1	few	TRBJ1-5	SASWDSNQPQH
11	TRBV12-3/TRBV12-4	many	TRBJ1-2	ASSLLLPASNA
13	TRBV19	.	TRBJ1-2	ASSPRQGRGGGYT
14	TRBV6-1	once	TRBJ2-7	ASSVTEGPTTYEQY
13	TRBV5-1	.	TRBJ1-5	ARSLAGGDNQPQH
13	TRBV2	.	TRBJ1-2	ARTATGEPLYGYT
13	TRBV6-5	.	TRBJ1-6	ASSFQDRGDSPLH
12	TRBV7-2	.	TRBJ1-2	ASSLERRDYGYT
15	TRBV2	.	TRBJ1-4	ASIFGTVLSTNEKLF
11	TRBV7-9	.	TRBJ1-2	ASTMGGLYGYT
14	TRBV19	.	TRBJ2-7	ASSMFSGASSYEQY
13	TRBV5-1	once	TRBJ1-1	ASSTARAVNTEAF
12	TRBV21-1	.	TRBJ1-1	ASSGRDRNTEAF
11	TRBV5-1	.	TRBJ1-3	ASSWAAGNTIY
13	TRBV27	.	TRBJ1-2	ASSFRGAPNYGYT
14	TRBV6-5	.	TRBJ2-1	ASSYASGGIPNEQF
12	TRBV28	.	TRBJ2-7	ASRTGQEAYEQY